The 25 T cell receptor beta chains given below trace back to one sample, sequenced in a study of blood T cell repertoires in COVID-19. The protocol was immunoSEQ multiplex PCR, while the TCRdb copy is restricted to in-frame clones and leaves out a portion. The profile covers approximately 73,000 clones, with about 91% appearing a single time and about 10% taken by the ten largest. The sample taken for sequencing was peripheral blood. Every receptor here comes from a man at least 80 years old with acute or convalescent COVID-19.

The chain has TRBV6-5 and TRBJ1-4, with TRBD1 matching 8 bases. Germline assignment: CDR1 MNHEY and CDR2 SVGAGI. V dropped 2 bases and J dropped 8; count of bases not matched to a gene: 10. The length of the CDR3 is 16 residues. For the CDR3, the DNA is TGTGCCAGCAGTTACACGGTGACAGGGGAGGGGGAAAAACTGTTTTTT. Its translation is CASSYTVTGEGEKLFF.

V gene TRBV25-1 combines with J gene TRBJ1-3; TRBD1 might be the D (6 bases). The CDR3 has 17 amino acids. Germline assignment: CDR1 MGHDK and CDR2 SYGVNS. V gave up 3 bases and J gave up 3 bases, with 18 bases separating them. The CDR3 coding sequence is TGTGCCAGCAGTGAGACGGGGCTCGTGACAGGTGGAAACACCATATATTTT. Amino acid sequence: CASSETGLVTGGNTIYF.

The chain uses TRBV18 and TRBJ2-3, with 9 nucleotides matching TRBD1. Germline trimming cut 1 base from V and 0 bases from J; bases unmatched to any gene: 8. The CDR3 is 18 amino acids. Germline CDR1 reads KGHSH; CDR2 reads LQKENI. The CDR3: CASSPRRDRATSTDTQYF. In DNA, the CDR3 is TGTGCCAGCTCACCACGCCGGGACAGGGCTACTAGCACAGATACGCAGTATTTT.

The chain employs TRBV2 and TRBJ1-5; 7 bases are shared with TRBD1. The CDR3 length is 15 residues. Germline V gene lookup returns CDR1 SNHLY and CDR2 FYNNEI. V trimming: 8 bases; J trimming: 4 bases; junction bases outside the gene matches: 11. CDR3 nucleotides: TGTGCCAGCGGGGAGAGGGGGCTTCGGAATCAGCCCCAGCATTTT. This codes for CASGERGLRNQPQHF.

The chain has TRBV7-8 and TRBJ2-1, with 7 bases fitting TRBD1. The CDR3 has 16 residues. After removal of 4 bases from V and 5 bases from J, the junction contained 11 bases not matched to a gene. Germline values: CDR1 SGHVS, CDR2 FQNEAQ. In nucleotides, the CDR3 is TGTGCCAGCAGCTCGGGGACAGCAGTCTCTGACAATGAGCAGTTCTTC. Amino acid sequence: CASSSGTAVSDNEQFF. Drawing the rest from reference TRBV7-8 and TRBJ2-1, the complete variable domain is GAGVSQSPRYKVAKRGQDVALRCDPISGHVSLFWYQQALGQGPEFLTYFQNEAQLDKSGLPSDRFFAERPEGSVSTLKIQRTQQEDSAVYLCASSSGTAVSDNEQFFGPGTRLTVL.

This clone was seen a single time. The chain links TRBV19 to TRBJ1-3; unclear D gene. CDR1 and CDR2 (germline): LNHDA, SQIVND (reference sequence). This CDR3 contains 16 residues. Trimming stripped 7 bases from V and 0 bases from J, with 16 bases between. The CDR3 protein is CASIVGGRSSGNTIYF. For the CDR3, the DNA is TGTGCCAGTATCGTGGGAGGACGGAGCTCTGGAAACACCATATATTTT.

The J gene is TRBJ2-7, the V gene TRBV30; 7 bases are a match to TRBD2. The V gene's germline CDR1 is GTSNPN and CDR2 SVGIG (reference sequence). J gave up 2 bases and V 0 bases, and 7 bases lay outside the gene matches. The CDR3 sequence is 15 residues long. The CDR3 bases are TGTGCCTGGAGTGTTGGCGGGAGTATCGCCTACGAGCAGTACTTC. Amino acids: CAWSVGGSIAYEQYF.

This rearrangement joins TRBV18 to TRBJ1-5; tentatively, D is TRBD1 (6 bases). Germline values: CDR1 KGHSH, CDR2 LQKENI. The length of the CDR3 is 15 residues. V was clipped by 3 bases and J by 0 bases, with 9 bases between them. CDR3: CASSPTGDSNQPQHF. DNA of the CDR3: TGTGCCAGCTCACCGACAGGAGATAGCAATCAGCCCCAGCATTTT.

The chain is built from TRBV11-2 and TRBJ2-3, with D possibly matching TRBD1 (5 bases). The CDR3 covers 15 residues. Trimming pared 4 bases from V and 2 bases from J, leaving 13 bases between. In germline, CDR1 is SGHAT, CDR2 FQNNGV. CDR3 loop: CASSSDGRDTDTQYF. The CDR3 DNA follows: TGTGCCAGCAGCTCCGACGGCAGGGACACAGATACGCAGTATTTT.

This chain links TRBV11-2 with TRBJ2-5, with 12 bases aligning to TRBD2. The germline CDR1 and CDR2 sequences are SGHAT and FQNNGV. Trimming took 3 bases from V and 2 from J; bases not matched to a gene: 1. The CDR3 has 15 amino acids. The CDR3 is CASSLGTSGQETQYF. CDR3 nucleotide sequence: TGTGCCAGCAGCTTGGGGACTAGCGGGCAAGAGACCCAGTACTTC.

This rearrangement joins TRBV12-3 or TRBV12-4 to TRBJ2-3; D is ambiguous. The V end lost 4 bases, the J end lost 8 bases, and 7 bases lay between the germline ends. This CDR3 is 11 amino acids long. CDR3 in DNA: TGTGCCAGCAGTTCCCTAGGTACGCAGTATTTT. Its protein is CASSSLGTQYF.

This chain uses TRBV18 with TRBJ1-3, with D unclear. CDR3 length equals 15 residues. Germline V CDR1 and CDR2: KGHSH, LQKENI. V was clipped by 5 bases and J by 1 base, with 12 bases between them. The DNA for the CDR3 is TGTGCCAGCTCAGGGCAAACCGATTCTGGAAACACCATATATTTT. This encodes CASSGQTDSGNTIYF. Looking up the rest from reference TRBV18 and TRBJ1-3 gives the full variable domain: NAGVMQNPRHLVRRRGQEARLRCSPMKGHSHVYWYRQLPEEGLKFMVYLQKENIIDESGMPKERFSAEFPKEGPSILRIQQVVRGDSAAYFCASSGQTDSGNTIYFGEGSWLTVV.

The rearrangement links TRBV19 to TRBJ2-3, with 14 nucleotides matching TRBD2. V was pared by 5 bases and J by 0 bases, with 7 bases of the junction left unmatched. The length of the CDR3 is 18 residues. Germline assignment: CDR1 LNHDA and CDR2 SQIVND (reference sequence). This CDR3 reads CASSGGLAGAPSTDTQYF. The CDR3 coding sequence is TGTGCCAGTAGTGGGGGACTAGCGGGGGCGCCTAGCACAGATACGCAGTATTTT.

This chain connects TRBV5-4 to TRBJ1-2; D remains unclear. Germline values: CDR1 SGHNT, CDR2 YYREEE (reference sequence). The V end was cut by 2 bases, the J end by 5 bases, with 10 bases between. The CDR3 is made up of 13 amino acids. CDR3 in amino acids: CASSFSGSYGYTF. In DNA form, the CDR3 reads TGTGCCAGCAGCTTTTCGGGATCTTATGGCTACACCTTC.

The chain joins TRBV9 to TRBJ1-1; 9 bases are a match to TRBD1. The CDR3 has 15 amino acids. Trimming cost V 4 bases and J 3 bases; bases outside gene matches: 7. Per the germline V gene, CDR1 is SGDLS and CDR2 is YYNGEE. The CDR3 DNA reads TGTGCCAGCAGCACACAGGGGGCCCAAGACACTGAAGCTTTCTTT. Protein product: CASSTQGAQDTEAFF.

The rearrangement links TRBV27 to TRBJ1-5; a possible D gene is TRBD1 (6 bases). V lost 7 bases to trimming and J lost 3 bases, with 13 bases between them. The CDR3 consists of 14 residues. Germline-derived CDR1 and CDR2 are MNHEY and SMNVEV (reference sequence). CDR3 amino acids: CASIMDSHNQPQHF. The DNA for the CDR3 is TGTGCCAGCATTATGGACAGTCACAATCAGCCCCAGCATTTT.

The chain has TRBV29-1 and TRBJ1-1, with TRBD1 as a possible D gene (5 bases). This CDR3 has 12 residues. V lost 3 bases and J 1 base, leaving 6 bases between the germline ends. In germline, CDR1 is SQVTM, CDR2 ANQGSEA. For the CDR3, the DNA is TGCAGCGTTGACAGGGAGAACACTGAAGCTTTCTTT. This encodes CSVDRENTEAFF.

The rearrangement joins TRBV6-5 to TRBJ2-3; 10 positions match TRBD1. In germline, CDR1 is MNHEY, CDR2 SVGAGI. V lost 4 bases, J lost 5 bases, and 6 bases stayed unmatched. The CDR3 spans 15 residues. CDR3 nucleotides: TGTGCCAGCAGTTTCGGACAGGGGGACGGAGATACGCAGTATTTT. It is translated as CASSFGQGDGDTQYF.

The chain links TRBV9 to TRBJ2-7; 15 bases are a match to TRBD2. V dropped 3 bases and J dropped 5; count of bases not matched to a gene: 3. Germline CDR1 SGDLS, CDR2 YYNGEE. CDR3 length: 15 residues. This chain's CDR3 is CASSEGLAGGHEQYF. The CDR3 DNA reads TGTGCCAGCAGCGAGGGACTAGCGGGAGGCCACGAGCAGTACTTC.

The rearrangement links TRBV6-5 to TRBJ1-1; the D gene is possibly TRBD1 (6 bases). The germline gives CDR1 MNHEY, CDR2 SVGAGI. Deletions cut 0 bases from V and 6 bases from J, with 11 bases between. CDR3 size: 14 residues. The CDR3 spells CASSYSSRGPEAFF. As DNA, the CDR3 is TGTGCCAGCAGTTACTCGTCCAGGGGTCCTGAAGCTTTCTTT.

This clone was observed a single time. Here the CDR3 reads CSVQGASTGELFF. CDR3 coding DNA: TGCAGCGTCCAGGGGGCGAGCACCGGGGAGCTGTTTTTT. The chain uses TRBV29-1 and TRBJ2-2; TRBD1 matches 8 bases. J lost 4 bases, V lost 6 bases, and 4 bases had no gene match. CDR1 SQVTM and CDR2 ANQGSEA come from the germline V gene. This CDR3 spans 13 amino acids.

Regarding this clone: The identical CDR3 is also encoded by other nucleotide sequences in the sample. CDR3 bases: TGCAGCGTTGGTGAGTCCTACGAGCAGTACTTC. It is translated as CSVGESYEQYF. V gene TRBV29-1 combines with J gene TRBJ2-7; D unresolved. The V end lost 4 bases, the J end lost 1 base, and 5 bases lay between the germline ends. Germline-derived CDR1 and CDR2 are SQVTM and ANQGSEA. This CDR3 is 11 amino acids long.

The DNA for the CDR3 is TGTGCCAGCAGCTTCCGGACTAGCGGGAGGCAGGAGACCCAGTACTTC. Its translation is CASSFRTSGRQETQYF. J is TRBJ2-5 and V is TRBV3-1 (or the pseudogene TRBV3-2), with TRBD2 identical over 14 bases. This CDR3 spans 16 amino acids. With V trimmed by 5 bases and J by 5 bases, 7 bases remained unmatched. The germline CDR1 and CDR2 sequences are LGHDT and YNNKEL (reference sequence).

This chain links TRBV20-1 with TRBJ2-1; D unclear. The germline CDR1 and CDR2 sequences are DFQATT and SNEGSKA (reference sequence). The CDR3 is 11 residues long. V lost 3 bases and J 10 bases, leaving 10 bases between the germline ends. This chain's CDR3 is CSASPYSEQFF. CDR3 coding DNA: TGCAGTGCTAGTCCTTATTCCGAGCAGTTCTTC.

The chain combines TRBV5-1 with TRBJ2-5; D remains unclear. CDR3 length: 13 amino acids. Germline assignment: CDR1 SGHRS and CDR2 YFSETQ. The V end lost 2 bases, the J end lost 3 bases, and 8 bases lay between the germline ends. This CDR3 is CASSLRLKETQYF. For the CDR3, the DNA is TGCGCCAGCAGCTTACGGTTAAAAGAGACCCAGTACTTC. Variable domain in full (rest from reference TRBV5-1 and TRBJ2-5): KAGVTQTPRYLIKTRGQQVTLSCSPISGHRSVSWYQQTPGQGLQFLFEYFSETQRNKGNFPGRFSGRQFSNSRSEMNVSTLELGDSALYLCASSLRLKETQYFGPGTRLLVL.